The 9 T cell receptor beta chains presented below share a single source sample, sequenced in a study of T cells in Graves' hyperthyroidism and ophthalmopathy. TCR beta CDR3 regions were amplified from RNA. Using the HTBI primer set, a first-round RT-PCR was run on the TCR CDR3. Via MiXCR, TCRdb re-called the multiplex PCR reads, giving one row per CDR3 protein. The table lists about 52,000 distinct CDR3 sequences, approximately 48% of them singletons. Material: blood. These receptors came from a woman aged 45-65 years with Graves' ophthalmopathy.

This clonotype has only a few counts. The V gene is TRBV2, the J gene TRBJ2-1; D is perhaps TRBD1 (5 bases). The CDR3 totals 19 residues. CDR1 SNHLY and CDR2 FYNNEI come from the germline V gene. Trimming stripped 5 bases from V and 6 bases from J, with 29 bases between. The CDR3 here is CASSPIGRPQGGGANEQFF. Written as DNA, the CDR3 is TGTGCCAGCAGTCCCATCGGTCGGCCTCAGGGCGGTGGGGCCAATGAGCAGTTCTTC.

As concerns this clonotype: A read error may account for a junction end that differs from germline. CDR3 amino acids: CSAQTSSRANERLF. The CDR3 DNA follows: TGCAGTGCCCAGACTAGCAGCCGGGCCAATGAGCGGCTCTTC. V is TRBV20-1 and J is TRBJ2-1; 7 nucleotides agree with TRBD2. The CDR3 length is 14 residues. CDR1 is DFQATT, CDR2 SNEGSKA, per germline (reference sequence).

This clonotype occurred many times. The chain couples TRBV19 to TRBJ2-1; tentative D call: TRBD1 (5 bases). Germline V lookup: CDR1 LNHDA, CDR2 SQIVND (reference sequence). The CDR3 is made up of 15 amino acids. Trimming cost V 3 bases and J 6 bases, with 15 bases left between them. The CDR3: CASSIWGFPGNEQFF. The CDR3 bases are TGTGCCAGTAGTATCTGGGGCTTTCCGGGCAATGAGCAGTTCTTC.

The table lists this clonotype with many counts. The V and J genes are TRBV5-6 and TRBJ2-7, with 10 bases that match TRBD1. J lost 3 bases, V lost 4 bases, and 4 bases had no gene match. Germline V gives CDR1 SGHDT, CDR2 YYEEEE. The CDR3 is 14 residues long. The CDR3 DNA follows: TGTGCCAGCAGCCCGGGACAGGGGTTCTACGAGCAGTACTTC. Residues: CASSPGQGFYEQYF.

On this clonotype itself: A much bigger clone sits one base away, suggesting this may be a read error. The V and J genes are TRBV30 and TRBJ2-5; D possibly uses TRBD1 or TRBD2 (5 bases each). This CDR3 has 10 residues. The ends were cut back, 8 bases at V and 7 bases at J, with 11 bases in the middle. The V gene's germline CDR1 is GTSNPN and CDR2 SVGIG (reference sequence). CDR3 loop: CAGTGATQYF. CDR3 coding DNA: TGTGCCGGAACCGGGGCGACCCAGTACTTC.

On this clonotype: It may be a read error: a sequence one base away is much more abundant. Here the CDR3 omits its conserved ending phenylalanine or tryptophan, so a read error is the likely source. V usage is TRBV2 and J usage is TRBJ1-5; D gene ambiguous. The CDR3 totals 12 residues. Trimming took 5 bases from V and 9 from J, leaving 11 bases between them. Per the germline V gene, CDR1 is SNHLY and CDR2 is FYNNEI. CDR3 bases: TGTGCCAGCAGTTCCCGTGGGAGGCCCCAGCATTCT. It translates to CASSSRGRPQHS.

This sequence joins TRBV7-9 and TRBJ2-7; 9 positions agree with TRBD1. With 5 bases clipped from V and 5 bases from J, the junction kept 10 bases outside the gene matches. This CDR3 has 15 amino acids. Per the germline V gene, CDR1 is SEHNR and CDR2 is FQNEAQ (reference sequence). Written as DNA, the CDR3 is TGTGCCAGCAGCCGGACAGGGGCGACGGGTAACGAGCAGTACTTC. Its protein product is CASSRTGATGNEQYF. Full variable domain (rest looked up from reference TRBV7-9 and TRBJ2-7): DTGVSQNPRHKITKRGQNVTFRCDPISEHNRLYWYRQTLGQGPEFLTYFQNEAQLEKSRLLSDRFSAERPKGSFSTLEIQRTEQGDSAMYLCASSRTGATGNEQYFGPGTRLTVT.

This clonotype was counted many times. The rearrangement joins TRBV6-2 or TRBV6-3 to TRBJ2-3; unclear D gene. Germline V lookup: CDR1 MNHEY, CDR2 SVGEGT. The CDR3 loop spans 14 amino acids. Trimming removed 5 bases at V and 6 bases at J, with 15 bases between. CDR3 sequence reads: CASSPRLGGDTQYF. The CDR3 coding sequence is TGTGCCAGCAGTCCTCGGTTGGGTGGGGATACGCAGTATTTT.

The genes are TRBV7-9 and TRBJ1-1; D is uncertain. The CDR3 is 15 residues long. Per the germline V gene, CDR1 is SEHNR and CDR2 is FQNEAQ (reference sequence). The V end lost 2 bases, the J end lost 6 bases, and 16 bases lay between the germline ends. The CDR3 DNA follows: TGTGCCAGCAGCTTATGGGTCGGGAGTCAGGCTGAAGCTTTCTTT. Translating it yields CASSLWVGSQAEAFF.